The subject of this entry is one T cell receptor (beta chain). Its antigen is unknown. The source of the sample is a study of T cells in localized non-small cell lung cancer. Study results and limitations: Within adjacent lung there appeared a median approximately 60 of the top 100 tumor clones.

Trimming stripped 0 bases from V and 4 bases from J, with 11 bases between. The CDR3 consists of 15 residues. Germline V gene lookup returns CDR1 SGHNT and CDR2 YYREEE (reference sequence). This table comes from immunoSEQ multiplex PCR, and its TCRdb copy is limited to in-frame clones, with some not included. The top ten hold roughly 60% of the sample, which has 10,000 to 15,000 clones, around 83% seen once. This rearrangement joins TRBV5-4 to TRBJ1-3, with D maybe TRBD1 (5 bases). This receptor was taken from a male donor older than 55 with stage III lung adenocarcinoma. The specimen was peripheral blood, collected before any cancer treatment. This chain's CDR3 is CASSLETNRGNTIYF. For the CDR3, the DNA is TGTGCCAGCAGCTTGGAAACAAACAGGGGAAACACCATATATTTT.